Below, 18 T cell receptor beta chains from the same sample are listed, as sequenced in a study of human T cells and chemical hapten exposure. The authors extracted total RNA from unfractionated whole blood. The study's library attached unique molecular identifiers to single cDNA molecules. Each CDR3 protein is one row after TCRdb ran MiXCR on the reads. The sample lists a few hundred distinct CDR3 sequences; roughly 54% were seen once. Sequencing was performed on whole blood. The receptors originated from a human donor who had alopecia or was a healthy volunteer (not recorded which). Some clones in this sample may be carry-over from other donors' samples. This table probably holds off-target reads from a library built for another chain.

The chain joins TRBV6-6 to TRBJ1-2, with D perhaps matching TRBD1 (5 bases). Trimming cost V 6 bases and J 8 bases, with 16 bases left between them. The germline V gene encodes CDR1 MNHNY and CDR2 SVGAGI (reference sequence). The CDR3 is 13 residues long. CDR3 coding DNA: TGTGCCAGCAGAACACAGGTTATCGTCGGCTACACCTTC. The encoded protein is CASRTQVIVGYTF.

The chain uses TRBV9 and TRBJ2-2; no clear D gene. Germline CDR1 and CDR2: SGDLS and YYNGEE. V lost 0 bases and J 3 bases, leaving 0 bases between the germline ends. CDR3 length equals 12 residues. The CDR3 sequence is CASSVDTGELFF. The CDR3 DNA follows: TGTGCCAGCAGCGTAGACACCGGGGAGCTGTTTTTT. Drawing the rest from reference TRBV9 and TRBJ2-2, the complete variable domain is DSGVTQTPKHLITATGQRVTLRCSPRSGDLSVYWYQQSLDQGLQFLIQYYNGEERAKGNILERFSAQQFPDLHSELNLSSLELGDSALYFCASSVDTGELFFGEGSRLTVL.

V gene TRBV20-1 combines with J gene TRBJ2-5; no reliable D call. The length of the CDR3 is 12 residues. The germline V gene has CDR1 DFQATT and CDR2 SNEGSKA (reference sequence). This CDR3 reads CRVGFRQETQYF. The DNA for the CDR3 is TGCAGGGTTGGCTTCCGTCAAGAGACCCAGTACTTC.

This chain connects TRBV6-5 to TRBJ2-7, with D perhaps matching TRBD1 (6 bases). The CDR3 has 12 residues. The germline CDR1 and CDR2 sequences are MNHEY and SVGAGI. Trimming pared 10 bases from V and 4 bases from J, leaving 14 bases between. The chain's CDR3 is CATTKQGYEQYF. In DNA, the CDR3 is TGTGCCACCACCAAGCAGGGGTACGAGCAGTACTTC.

The V call is TRBV2, the J call TRBJ1-5, with a possible D match to TRBD1 (6 bases). V lost 6 bases and J 3 bases, leaving 12 bases between the germline ends. The CDR3 runs to 14 residues. Germline assignment: CDR1 SNHLY and CDR2 FYNNEI. The CDR3 protein is CASRTTGFNQPQHF. The CDR3 coding sequence is TGTGCCAGCAGGACCACAGGGTTCAATCAGCCCCAGCATTTT.

The chain employs TRBV7-2 and TRBJ1-2; D is unresolved. Germline V gene lookup returns CDR1 SGHTA and CDR2 FQGNSA. The CDR3 runs to 13 residues. V shed 2 bases and J shed 4 bases, with 8 bases lying between them. The CDR3 DNA reads TGTGCCAGCAGCTTAAATGCGGGCTATGGCTACACCTTC. It yields the protein CASSLNAGYGYTF.

The J gene is TRBJ1-1, the V gene TRBV10-3, with 7 nucleotides matching TRBD1. The V segment lost 7 bases and the J segment 1 base; nucleotides outside the gene matches: 6. Germline assignment: CDR1 ENHRY and CDR2 SYGVKD. There are 14 residues in the CDR3. CDR3 sequence: CAITQTGRNTEAFF. In nucleotides, the CDR3 is TGTGCCATCACTCAGACAGGGAGGAACACTGAAGCTTTCTTT.

This rearrangement joins TRBV20-1 to TRBJ2-7, with 11 bases that match TRBD2. CDR3 size: 15 residues. The V segment lost 4 bases and the J segment 3 bases; nucleotides outside the gene matches: 8. In germline, CDR1 is DFQATT, CDR2 SNEGSKA (reference sequence). The CDR3 region has the DNA TGCAGTGCTAACCGAATAGCGGGGGGGCTCTACGAGCAGTACTTC. As protein: CSANRIAGGLYEQYF.

This clonotype is classed as hyperexpanded. The chain has TRBV5-1 and TRBJ2-7; D is unresolved. CDR1 and CDR2 from the germline V gene are SGHRS and YFSETQ. The CDR3 runs to 17 residues. Trimming took 0 bases from V and 3 from J, leaving 19 bases between them. CDR3 sequence reads: CASSLGPHRGSHYEQYF. In nucleotides, the CDR3 is TGCGCCAGCAGCTTGGGCCCCCACCGTGGTAGTCACTACGAGCAGTACTTC.

The chain couples TRBV28 to TRBJ2-5; perhaps TRBD1 as D (5 bases). The CDR3 spans 15 residues. Trimming left V 5 bases short and J 4 bases short, with 17 bases between. The germline CDR1 and CDR2 sequences are MDHEN and SYDVKM. This CDR3 is CASSLGPLIGETQYF. For the CDR3, the DNA is TGTGCCAGCAGTCTGGGGCCTCTCATCGGAGAGACCCAGTACTTC.

This clonotype was counted once. CDR3 in DNA: TGTGCCAGCAGTCTTAGGGCCCGAGGGCGGGATCGGTTAGATACGCAGTATTTT. Translation: CASSLRARGRDRLDTQYF. The chain couples TRBV12-3 or TRBV12-4 to TRBJ2-3; tentative D call: TRBD2 (6 bases). V lost 5 bases and J 5 bases, leaving 26 bases between the germline ends. This CDR3 comprises 18 residues.

This rearrangement joins TRBV10-2 to TRBJ2-2; D is perhaps TRBD1 (5 bases). Germline CDR1 and CDR2: WSHSY and SAAADI. This CDR3 spans 14 amino acids. V was clipped by 9 bases and J by 0 bases, with 11 bases between them. CDR3 sequence (DNA): TGCGCCAGTATGGGGCTCTCGAACACCGGGGAGCTGTTTTTT. This codes for CASMGLSNTGELFF.

CDR3 loop: CASSRIAGGFYNEQFF. DNA for the CDR3: TGTGCCAGCAGCCGTATAGCGGGAGGTTTTTACAATGAGCAGTTCTTC. This chain links TRBV27 with TRBJ2-1, with 10 bases fitting TRBD2. The CDR3 is 16 amino acids. Germline V gene lookup returns CDR1 MNHEY and CDR2 SMNVEV (reference sequence). V trimming: 6 bases; J trimming: 4 bases; junction bases outside the gene matches: 9.

V usage is TRBV5-1 and J usage is TRBJ2-2; unclear D gene. Germline V lookup: CDR1 SGHRS, CDR2 YFSETQ. The CDR3 length is 13 residues. Trimming shortened V by 7 bases and J by 2 bases, and 9 bases separated the two germline ends. As DNA, the CDR3 is TGCGCCAGCGAAGCCGAAAACACCGGGGAGCTGTTTTTT. Residues: CASEAENTGELFF. Filled out from reference TRBV5-1 and TRBJ2-2, the complete variable domain reads KAGVTQTPRYLIKTRGQQVTLSCSPISGHRSVSWYQQTPGQGLQFLFEYFSETQRNKGNFPGRFSGRQFSNSRSEMNVSTLELGDSALYLCASEAENTGELFFGEGSRLTVL.

This clonotype came up a few times. The rearrangement joins TRBV28 to TRBJ2-3; D might be TRBD2 (6 bases). CDR3 length: 14 amino acids. CDR1 is MDHEN, CDR2 SYDVKM, per germline. The V and J ends lost 4 bases and 5 bases respectively, with 13 bases between them. The CDR3 is CASSSRRELDTQYF. Here the CDR3 DNA reads TGTGCCAGCAGTTCTCGGCGGGAATTAGATACGCAGTATTTT.

The rearrangement joins TRBV18 to TRBJ2-7; TRBD1 agrees at 7 bases. Trimming took 3 bases from V and 4 from J; bases not matched to a gene: 6. This CDR3 contains 14 residues. The germline CDR1 and CDR2 sequences are KGHSH and LQKENI. CDR3 sequence (DNA): TGTGCCAGCTCACCTATAACAGGGGAGTACGAGCAGTACTTC. Translating it yields CASSPITGEYEQYF.

This clonotype has more than one count but fewer than ten. The chain carries TRBV21-1 and TRBJ1-1. TRBV21-1 is reported as a pseudogene. The CDR3 runs 15 residues. The CDR3: CASSKGARGGTEAFF. The CDR3 region has the DNA TGTGCCAGCAGCAAAGGGGCCAGGGGAGGGACTGAAGCTTTCTTT.

The V and J genes are TRBV3-1 and TRBJ2-7; D is unclear. V was pared by 2 bases and J by 3 bases, with 2 bases between. This CDR3 region has 11 residues. CDR1 LGHDT and CDR2 YNNKEL come from the germline V gene (reference sequence). CDR3: CASSQYYEQYF. CDR3 nucleotides: TGTGCCAGCAGCCAATACTACGAGCAGTACTTC.